The 5 T cell receptor beta chains in this list originate from one sample, sequenced in a study of CD8 T cell repertoires and HIV-1 epitope variants. Antigen specificity for these receptors is unknown. Here immunoSEQ multiplex PCR was the method, and the copy in TCRdb shows in-frame clones only, minus some. The sample carries 4,000 to 6,000 clones, around 66% recorded once. Sequenced sample: cultured CD8+ T cells derived from PBMCs. Every receptor here comes from a male donor with HIV.

This rearrangement joins TRBV4-3 to TRBJ2-7; D remains unclear. The CDR3 runs 18 residues. Germline CDR1 is LGHNA and CDR2 is YSLEER. V gave up 0 bases and J gave up 2 bases, with 20 bases separating them. This CDR3 is CASSQDRGVGGVTYEQYF. For the CDR3, the DNA is TGCGCCAGCAGCCAAGATCGAGGTGTTGGTGGAGTTACCTACGAGCAGTACTTC.

The V and J genes are TRBV27 and TRBJ2-2; 11 positions match TRBD2. The CDR3 contains 17 residues. With 4 bases clipped from V and 5 bases from J, the junction kept 9 bases outside the gene matches. CDR1 MNHEY and CDR2 SMNVEV come from the germline V gene (reference sequence). The CDR3 sequence: CASSSARLAGLTGELFF. For the CDR3, the DNA is TGTGCCAGCAGTTCCGCCCGACTAGCGGGATTGACCGGGGAGCTGTTTTTT.

In DNA form, the CDR3 reads TGTGCCAGCAGTTTAAGTGGGGGGGACTTATATGGCTACACCTTC. Translation: CASSLSGGDLYGYTF. J is TRBJ1-2 and V is TRBV28; perhaps TRBD1 as D (5 bases). The germline gives CDR1 MDHEN, CDR2 SYDVKM. Trimming stripped 2 bases from V and 5 bases from J, with 15 bases between. This CDR3 is built from 15 residues.

This clone was observed a few times. V usage is TRBV4-1 and J usage is TRBJ2-7; D is ambiguous. Germline assignment: CDR1 MGHRA and CDR2 YSYEKL. The CDR3 extends over 12 amino acids. V was shortened by 5 bases and J by 3 bases, with 8 bases between the two germline ends. CDR3 amino acids: CASSGSLYEQYF. CDR3 in DNA: TGCGCCAGCAGCGGCAGCCTCTACGAGCAGTACTTC.

J is TRBJ1-1 and V is TRBV10-3; no reliable D call. The CDR3 covers 14 residues. The V gene's germline CDR1 is ENHRY and CDR2 SYGVKD. With 2 bases removed from V and 4 bases from J, the gap between germline ends came to 11 bases. In nucleotides, the CDR3 is TGTGCCATCAGTGAGAACTTCGAGGGCACTGAAGCTTTCTTT. It codes for CAISENFEGTEAFF.